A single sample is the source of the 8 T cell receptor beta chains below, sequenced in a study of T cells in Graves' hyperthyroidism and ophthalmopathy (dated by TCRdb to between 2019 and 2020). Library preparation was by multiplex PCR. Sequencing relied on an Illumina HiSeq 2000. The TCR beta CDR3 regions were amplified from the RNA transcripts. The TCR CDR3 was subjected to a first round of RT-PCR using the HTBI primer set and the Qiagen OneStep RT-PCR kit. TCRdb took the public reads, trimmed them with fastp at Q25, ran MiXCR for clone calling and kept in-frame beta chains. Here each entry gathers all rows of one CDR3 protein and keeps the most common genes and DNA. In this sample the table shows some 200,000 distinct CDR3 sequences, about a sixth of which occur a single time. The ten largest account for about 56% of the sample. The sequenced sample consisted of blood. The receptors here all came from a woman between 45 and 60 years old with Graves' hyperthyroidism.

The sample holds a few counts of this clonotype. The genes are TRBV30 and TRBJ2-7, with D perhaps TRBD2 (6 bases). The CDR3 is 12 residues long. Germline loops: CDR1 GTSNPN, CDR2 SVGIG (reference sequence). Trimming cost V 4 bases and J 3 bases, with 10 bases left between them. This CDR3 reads CAWMEGRYEQYF. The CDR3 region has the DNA TGTGCCTGGATGGAGGGCCGCTACGAGCAGTACTTC.

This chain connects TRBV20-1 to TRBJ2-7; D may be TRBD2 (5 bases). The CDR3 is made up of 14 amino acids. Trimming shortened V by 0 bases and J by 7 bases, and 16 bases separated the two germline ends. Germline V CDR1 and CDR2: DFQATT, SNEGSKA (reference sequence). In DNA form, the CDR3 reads TGCAGTGCTAGAGACCCCCTCGGGGTTAAGGAGCAGTACTTC. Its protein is CSARDPLGVKEQYF.

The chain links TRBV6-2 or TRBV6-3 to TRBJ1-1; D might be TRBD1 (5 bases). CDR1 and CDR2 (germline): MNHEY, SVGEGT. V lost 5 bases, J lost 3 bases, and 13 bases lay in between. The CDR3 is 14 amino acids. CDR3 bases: TGTGCCAGCAGTAATAGTTGGGGGGACACTGAAGCTTTCTTT. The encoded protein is CASSNSWGDTEAFF.

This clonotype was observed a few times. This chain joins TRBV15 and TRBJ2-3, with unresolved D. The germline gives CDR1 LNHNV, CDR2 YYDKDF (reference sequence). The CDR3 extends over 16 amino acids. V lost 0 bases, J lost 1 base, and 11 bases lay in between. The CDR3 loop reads CATSRDSRLGTDTQYF. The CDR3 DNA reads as TGTGCCACCAGCAGAGATTCTCGGTTGGGCACAGATACGCAGTATTTT.

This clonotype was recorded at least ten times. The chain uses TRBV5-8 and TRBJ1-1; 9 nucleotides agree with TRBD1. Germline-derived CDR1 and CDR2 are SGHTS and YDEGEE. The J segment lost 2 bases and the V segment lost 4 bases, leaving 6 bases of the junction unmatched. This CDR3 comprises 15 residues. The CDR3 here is CASSRTGERNTEAFF. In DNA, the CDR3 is TGTGCCAGCAGCCGGACAGGGGAGAGAAACACTGAAGCTTTCTTT.

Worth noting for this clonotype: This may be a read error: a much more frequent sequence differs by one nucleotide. The CDR3 nucleotides are TGTGCCAGCAGCTTTCGCTGGACAGGGCAAGGCTACACCTTC. This codes for CASSFRWTGQGYTF. The V gene is TRBV9, the J gene TRBJ1-2; 8 nucleotides line up with TRBD1. Trimming cost V 4 bases and J 8 bases; bases outside gene matches: 10. CDR1 and CDR2 (germline): SGDLS, YYNGEE. The CDR3 contains 14 residues. Full variable domain (missing parts from reference TRBV9 and TRBJ1-2): DSGVTQTPKHLITATGQRVTLRCSPRSGDLSVYWYQQSLDQGLQFLIQYYNGEERAKGNILERFSAQQFPDLHSELNLSSLELGDSALYFCASSFRWTGQGYTFGSGTRLTVV.

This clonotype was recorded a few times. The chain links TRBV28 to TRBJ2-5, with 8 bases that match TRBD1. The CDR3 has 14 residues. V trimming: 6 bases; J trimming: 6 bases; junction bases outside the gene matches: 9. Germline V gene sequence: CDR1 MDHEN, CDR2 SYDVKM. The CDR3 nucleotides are TGTGCCAGCAGCGTGACAGGGGATAGAAAGACCCAGTACTTC. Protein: CASSVTGDRKTQYF.

The CDR3 here is CASSLSGLNNEQFF. The CDR3 region has the DNA TGTGCCAGCAGCCTTTCGGGGCTTAACAATGAGCAGTTCTTC. The genes are TRBV3-1 and TRBJ2-1; D tentatively reads TRBD1 or TRBD2 (5 bases each). Trimming cost V 4 bases and J 5 bases, with 12 bases left between them. Germline CDR1 and CDR2: LGHDT and YNNKEL (reference sequence). This CDR3 region has 14 residues.